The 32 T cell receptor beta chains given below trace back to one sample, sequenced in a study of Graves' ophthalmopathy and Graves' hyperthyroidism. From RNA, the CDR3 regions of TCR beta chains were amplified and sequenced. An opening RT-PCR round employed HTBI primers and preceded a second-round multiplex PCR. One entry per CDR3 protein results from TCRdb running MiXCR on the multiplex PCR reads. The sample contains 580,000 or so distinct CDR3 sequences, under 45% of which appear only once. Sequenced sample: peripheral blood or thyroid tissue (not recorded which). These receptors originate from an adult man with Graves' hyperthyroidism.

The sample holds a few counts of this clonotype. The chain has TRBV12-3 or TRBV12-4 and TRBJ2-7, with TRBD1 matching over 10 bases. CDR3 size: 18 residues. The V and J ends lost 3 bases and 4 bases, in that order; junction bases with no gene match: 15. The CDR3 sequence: CASSLRTGGISFSYEQYF. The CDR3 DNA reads TGTGCCAGCAGTTTGAGGACAGGGGGTATTTCTTTTTCATACGAGCAGTACTTC.

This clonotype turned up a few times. The CDR3 spells CASSLSGTSTDTQYF. CDR3 bases: TGTGCCAGCAGCTTAAGCGGAACTAGCACAGATACGCAGTATTTT. This chain links TRBV7-3 with TRBJ2-3; no clear D gene. CDR1 is SGHTA, CDR2 FQGTGA, per germline. Trimming pared 1 base from V and 0 bases from J, leaving 8 bases between. This CDR3 contains 15 residues. Full variable domain (outside the CDR3, taken from reference TRBV7-3 and TRBJ2-3): GAGVSQTPSNKVTEKGKYVELRCDPISGHTALYWYRQSLGQGPEFLIYFQGTGAADDSGLPNDRFFAVRPEGSVSTLKIQRTERGDSAVYLCASSLSGTSTDTQYFGPGTRLTVL.

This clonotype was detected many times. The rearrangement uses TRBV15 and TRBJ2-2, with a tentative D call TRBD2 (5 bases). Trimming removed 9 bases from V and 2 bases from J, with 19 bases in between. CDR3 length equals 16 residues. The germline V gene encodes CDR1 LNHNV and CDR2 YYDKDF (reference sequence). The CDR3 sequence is CATTQRPGLNTGELFF. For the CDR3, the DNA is TGTGCCACTACTCAAAGGCCGGGGTTAAACACCGGGGAGCTGTTTTTT.

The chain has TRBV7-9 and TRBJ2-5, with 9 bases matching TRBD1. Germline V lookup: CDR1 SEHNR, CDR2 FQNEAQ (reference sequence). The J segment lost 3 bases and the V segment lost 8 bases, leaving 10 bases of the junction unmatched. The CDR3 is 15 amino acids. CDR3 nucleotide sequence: TGTGCCAGCTCACCGGTGGGACAGGGAAAAGAGACCCAGTACTTC. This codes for CASSPVGQGKETQYF.

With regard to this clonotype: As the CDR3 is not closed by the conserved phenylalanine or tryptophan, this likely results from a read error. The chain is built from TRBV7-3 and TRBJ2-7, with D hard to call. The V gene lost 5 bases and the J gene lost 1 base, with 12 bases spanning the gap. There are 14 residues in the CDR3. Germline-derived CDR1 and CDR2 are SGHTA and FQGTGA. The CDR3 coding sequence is TGTGCCAGCAGCCAAGTCGCAGCATCCTACGAGCAGTACTCC. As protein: CASSQVAASYEQYS.

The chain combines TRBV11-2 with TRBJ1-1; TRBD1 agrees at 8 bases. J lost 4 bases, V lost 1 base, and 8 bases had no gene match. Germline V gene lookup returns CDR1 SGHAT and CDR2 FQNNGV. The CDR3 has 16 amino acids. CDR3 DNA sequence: TGTGCCAGCAGCTTAGGAGTCAGGGGGCTAGGCACTGAAGCTTTCTTT. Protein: CASSLGVRGLGTEAFF.

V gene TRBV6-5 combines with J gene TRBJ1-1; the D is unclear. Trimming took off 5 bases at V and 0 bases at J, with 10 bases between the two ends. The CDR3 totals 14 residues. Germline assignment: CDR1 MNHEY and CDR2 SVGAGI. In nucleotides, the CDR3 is TGTGCCAGCAGTGCGGGGATGATGAACACTGAAGCTTTCTTT. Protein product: CASSAGMMNTEAFF.

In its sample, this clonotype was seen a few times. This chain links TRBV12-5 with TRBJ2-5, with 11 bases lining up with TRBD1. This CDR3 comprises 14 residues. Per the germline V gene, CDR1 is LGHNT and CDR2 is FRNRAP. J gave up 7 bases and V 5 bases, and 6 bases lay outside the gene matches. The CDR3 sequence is CASGTGQGAGTQYF. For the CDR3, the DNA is TGTGCTAGTGGTACCGGACAGGGGGCAGGGACCCAGTACTTC.

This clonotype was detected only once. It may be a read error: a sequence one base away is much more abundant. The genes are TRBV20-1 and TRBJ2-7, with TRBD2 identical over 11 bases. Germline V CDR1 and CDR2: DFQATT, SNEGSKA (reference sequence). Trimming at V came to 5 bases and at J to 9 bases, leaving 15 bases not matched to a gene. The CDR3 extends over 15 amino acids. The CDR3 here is CSAGLLAGGPHGQYF. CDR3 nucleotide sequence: TGCAGTGCTGGACTCTTAGCGGGAGGGCCCCACGGGCAGTACTTC.

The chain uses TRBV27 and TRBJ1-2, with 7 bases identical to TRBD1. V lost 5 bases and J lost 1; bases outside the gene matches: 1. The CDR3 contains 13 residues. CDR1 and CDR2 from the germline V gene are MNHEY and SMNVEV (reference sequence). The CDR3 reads CASSTGVNYGYTF. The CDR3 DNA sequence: TGTGCCAGCAGTACAGGGGTTAACTATGGCTACACCTTC.

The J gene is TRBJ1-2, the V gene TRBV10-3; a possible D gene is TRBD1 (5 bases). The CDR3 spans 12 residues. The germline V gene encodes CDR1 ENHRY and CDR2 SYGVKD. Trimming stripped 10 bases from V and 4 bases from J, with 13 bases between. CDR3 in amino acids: CATPDIVYGYTF. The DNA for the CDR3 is TGTGCCACACCGGACATAGTCTATGGCTACACCTTC.

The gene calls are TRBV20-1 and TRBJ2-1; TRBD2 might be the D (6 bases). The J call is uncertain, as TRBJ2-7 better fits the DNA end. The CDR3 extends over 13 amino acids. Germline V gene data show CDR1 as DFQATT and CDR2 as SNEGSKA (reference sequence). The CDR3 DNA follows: TGCAGTGCTATCATCGGGACTTCCGTTGAGCAGTACTTC. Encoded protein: CSAIIGTSVEQYF.

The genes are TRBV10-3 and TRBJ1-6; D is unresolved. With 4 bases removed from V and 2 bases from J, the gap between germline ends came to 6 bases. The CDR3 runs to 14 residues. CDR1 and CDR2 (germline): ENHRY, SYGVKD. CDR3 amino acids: CAISGETYNSPLHF. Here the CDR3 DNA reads TGTGCCATCAGTGGGGAGACCTATAATTCACCCCTCCACTTT.

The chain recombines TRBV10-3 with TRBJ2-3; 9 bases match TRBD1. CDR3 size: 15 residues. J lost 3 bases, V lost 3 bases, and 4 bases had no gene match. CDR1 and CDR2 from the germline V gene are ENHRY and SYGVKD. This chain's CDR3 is CAISDLGQGTDTQYF. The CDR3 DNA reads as TGTGCCATCAGTGATCTCGGACAGGGGACAGATACGCAGTATTTT.

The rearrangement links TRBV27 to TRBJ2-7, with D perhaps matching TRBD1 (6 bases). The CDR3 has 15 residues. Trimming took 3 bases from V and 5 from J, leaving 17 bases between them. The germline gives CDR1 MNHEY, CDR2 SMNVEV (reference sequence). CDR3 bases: TGTGCCAGCAGTTTTATCACAGGGTTAGGAAACGAGCAGTACTTC. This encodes CASSFITGLGNEQYF.

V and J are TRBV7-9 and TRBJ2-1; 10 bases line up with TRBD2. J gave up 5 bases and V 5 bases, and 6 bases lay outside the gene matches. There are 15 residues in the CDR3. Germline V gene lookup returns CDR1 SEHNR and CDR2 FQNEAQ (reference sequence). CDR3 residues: CASSAKRGGNNEQFF. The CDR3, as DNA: TGTGCCAGCAGCGCGAAGCGGGGGGGCAACAATGAGCAGTTCTTC.

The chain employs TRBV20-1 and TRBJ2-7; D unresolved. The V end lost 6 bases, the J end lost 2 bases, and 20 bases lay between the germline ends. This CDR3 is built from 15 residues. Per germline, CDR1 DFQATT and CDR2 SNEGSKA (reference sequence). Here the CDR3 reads CSASRTLDGTYEQYF. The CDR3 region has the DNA TGCAGTGCCAGCAGGACCCTGGACGGAACCTACGAGCAGTACTTC.

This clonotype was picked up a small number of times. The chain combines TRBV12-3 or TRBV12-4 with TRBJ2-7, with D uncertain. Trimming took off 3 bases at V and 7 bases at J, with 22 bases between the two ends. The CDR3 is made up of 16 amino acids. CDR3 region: CASSFCLLRRPCEQYF. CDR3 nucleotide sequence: TGTGCCAGCAGTTTTTGTCTTTTGCGGCGGCCCTGTGAGCAGTACTTC.

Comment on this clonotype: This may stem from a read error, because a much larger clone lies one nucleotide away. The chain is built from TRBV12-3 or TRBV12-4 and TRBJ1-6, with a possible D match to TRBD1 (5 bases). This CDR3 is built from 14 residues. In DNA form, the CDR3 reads TGTGCCAACAGTTTAAAACAGGCTGGATCACCCCTCCACTTT. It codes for CANSLKQAGSPLHF.

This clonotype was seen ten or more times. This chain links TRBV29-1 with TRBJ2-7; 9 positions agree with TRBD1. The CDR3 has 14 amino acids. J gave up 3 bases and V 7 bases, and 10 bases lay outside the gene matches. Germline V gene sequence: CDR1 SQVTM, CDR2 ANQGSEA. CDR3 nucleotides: TGCAGCGCAATGGGGACAGGGACCTTCTACGAGCAGTACTTC. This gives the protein CSAMGTGTFYEQYF.

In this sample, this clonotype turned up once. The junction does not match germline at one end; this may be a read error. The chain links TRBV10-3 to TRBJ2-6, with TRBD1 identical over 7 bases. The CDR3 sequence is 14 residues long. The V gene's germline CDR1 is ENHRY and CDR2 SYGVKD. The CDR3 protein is CAIRRGTGDNVLTF. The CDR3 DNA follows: TGTGCCATCAGGAGGGGAACAGGGGACAACGTCCTGACTTTC.

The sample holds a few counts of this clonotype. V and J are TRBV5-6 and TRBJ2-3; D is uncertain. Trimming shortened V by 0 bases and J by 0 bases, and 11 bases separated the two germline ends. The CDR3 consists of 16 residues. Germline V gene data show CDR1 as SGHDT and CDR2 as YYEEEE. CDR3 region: CASSLDTGSSTDTQYF. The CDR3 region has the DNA TGTGCCAGCAGCTTGGATACGGGCTCTAGCACAGATACGCAGTATTTT.

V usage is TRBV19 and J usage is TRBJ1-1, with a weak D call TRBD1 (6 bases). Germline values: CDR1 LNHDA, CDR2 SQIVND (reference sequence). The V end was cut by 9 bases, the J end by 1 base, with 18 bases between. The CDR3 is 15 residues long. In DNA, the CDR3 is TGTGCCAGCCGGGAGGGGGGCGGGAGGAACACTGAAGCTTTCTTT. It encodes CASREGGGRNTEAFF.

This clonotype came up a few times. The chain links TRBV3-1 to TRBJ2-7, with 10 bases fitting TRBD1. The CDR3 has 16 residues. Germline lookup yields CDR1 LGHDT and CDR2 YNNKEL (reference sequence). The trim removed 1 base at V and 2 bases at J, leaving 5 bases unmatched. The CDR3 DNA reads TGTGCCAGCAGCCAAGCACGGGGGACAGGGGCCTACGAGCAGTACTTC. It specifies CASSQARGTGAYEQYF.

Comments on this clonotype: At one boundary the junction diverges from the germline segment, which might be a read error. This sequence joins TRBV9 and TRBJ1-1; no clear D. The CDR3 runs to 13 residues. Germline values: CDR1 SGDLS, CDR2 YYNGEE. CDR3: CASSPYLHTAAFF. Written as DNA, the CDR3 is TGTGCCAGCAGCCCTTATCTACACACTGCAGCTTTCTTT.

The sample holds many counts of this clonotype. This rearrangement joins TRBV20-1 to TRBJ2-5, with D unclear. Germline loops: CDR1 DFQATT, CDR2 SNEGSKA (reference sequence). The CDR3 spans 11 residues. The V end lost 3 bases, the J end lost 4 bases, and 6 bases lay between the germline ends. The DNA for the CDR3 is TGCAGTGCTAGTCCGGCAGAGACCCAGTACTTC. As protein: CSASPAETQYF.

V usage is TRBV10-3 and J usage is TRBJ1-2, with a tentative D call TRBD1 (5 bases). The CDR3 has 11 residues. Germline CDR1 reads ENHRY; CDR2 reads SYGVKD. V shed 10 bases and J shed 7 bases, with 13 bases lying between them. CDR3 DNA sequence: TGTGCCAGCCGGCAGGGTAGTGGCTACACCTTC. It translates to CASRQGSGYTF.

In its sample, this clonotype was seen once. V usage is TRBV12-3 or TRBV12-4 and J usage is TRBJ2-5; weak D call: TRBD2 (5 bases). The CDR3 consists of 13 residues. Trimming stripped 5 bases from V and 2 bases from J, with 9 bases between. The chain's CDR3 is CASSQDFQETQYF. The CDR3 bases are TGTGCCAGCAGTCAGGACTTTCAAGAGACCCAGTACTTC.

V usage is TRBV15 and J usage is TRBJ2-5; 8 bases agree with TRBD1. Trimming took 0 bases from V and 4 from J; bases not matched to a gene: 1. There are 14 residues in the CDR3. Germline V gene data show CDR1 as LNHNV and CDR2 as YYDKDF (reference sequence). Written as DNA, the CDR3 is TGTGCCACCAGCAGAGATCAGGGGGCAGAGACCCAGTACTTC. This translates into CATSRDQGAETQYF.

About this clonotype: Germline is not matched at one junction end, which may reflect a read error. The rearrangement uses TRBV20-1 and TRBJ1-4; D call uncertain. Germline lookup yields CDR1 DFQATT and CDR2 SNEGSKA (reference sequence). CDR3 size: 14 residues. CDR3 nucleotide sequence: TGCAGTGCAGTCCCCAGGTCAACTAATGAAAAGCTGTTTTTT. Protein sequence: CSAVPRSTNEKLFF.

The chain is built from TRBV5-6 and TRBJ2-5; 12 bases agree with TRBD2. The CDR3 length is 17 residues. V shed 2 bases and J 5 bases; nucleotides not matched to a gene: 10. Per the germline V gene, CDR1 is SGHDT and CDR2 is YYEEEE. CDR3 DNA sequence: TGTGCCAGCAGCTTTATGCTAGCGGGAGGGGTGGTTGAGACCCAGTACTTC. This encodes CASSFMLAGGVVETQYF.

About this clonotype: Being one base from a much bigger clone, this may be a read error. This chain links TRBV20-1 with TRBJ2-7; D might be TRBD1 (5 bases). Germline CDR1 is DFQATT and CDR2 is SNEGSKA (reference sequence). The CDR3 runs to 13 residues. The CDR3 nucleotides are TGCAGTGCTATAACAGGAGTCTCCTACGAGCGGTACTTC. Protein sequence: CSAITGVSYERYF.